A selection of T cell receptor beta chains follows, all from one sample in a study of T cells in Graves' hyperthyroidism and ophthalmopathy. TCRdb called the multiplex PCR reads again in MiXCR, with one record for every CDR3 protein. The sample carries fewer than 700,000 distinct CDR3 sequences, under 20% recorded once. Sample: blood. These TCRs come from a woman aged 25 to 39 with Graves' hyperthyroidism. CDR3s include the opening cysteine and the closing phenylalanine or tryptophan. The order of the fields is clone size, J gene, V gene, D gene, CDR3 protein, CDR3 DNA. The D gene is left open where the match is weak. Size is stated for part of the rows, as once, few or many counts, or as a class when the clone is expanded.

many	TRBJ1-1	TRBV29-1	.	CSVRTLMNTEAFF	TGCAGCGTAAGGACATTGATGAACACTGAAGCTTTCTTT
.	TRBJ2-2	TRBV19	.	CASSIGPGLPGELFF	TGTGCCAGTAGTATAGGACCAGGGTTACCCGGGGAGCTGTTTTTT
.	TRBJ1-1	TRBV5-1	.	CASGSTLTEAFF	TGCGCCAGCGGAAGCACGCTAACTGAAGCTTTCTTT
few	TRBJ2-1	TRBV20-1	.	CSANYEGSYNEQFF	TGCAGTGCTAATTATGAGGGCTCCTACAATGAGCAGTTCTTC
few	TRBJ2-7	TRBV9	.	CASSVDGGSYEQYF	TGTGCCAGCAGCGTAGACGGGGGCTCCTACGAGCAGTACTTC
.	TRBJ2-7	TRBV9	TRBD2	CASSGALAKNEQYF	TGTGCCAGCAGCGGGGCACTAGCGAAAAACGAGCAGTACTTC
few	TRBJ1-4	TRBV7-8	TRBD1	CASSRNRGRNEKLFF	TGTGCCAGCAGCCGCAACAGGGGCCGGAATGAAAAACTGTTTTTT
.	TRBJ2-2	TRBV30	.	CAWGPLQLAGELFF	TGTGCCTGGGGCCCTTTACAGCTAGCCGGGGAGCTGTTTTTT
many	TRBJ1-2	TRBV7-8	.	CASSLTGRGGYTF	TGTGCCAGCAGCTTGACTGGACGGGGTGGCTACACCTTC
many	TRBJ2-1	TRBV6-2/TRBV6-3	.	CASSYEWGSYNEQFF	TGTGCCAGCAGTTACGAGTGGGGCTCCTACAATGAGCAGTTCTTC
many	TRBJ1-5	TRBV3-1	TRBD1	CASSQRARGLQPQHF	TGTGCCAGCAGCCAAAGGGCCAGGGGGCTTCAGCCCCAGCATTTT
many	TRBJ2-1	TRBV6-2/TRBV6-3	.	CASSYVIYNEQFF	TGTGCCAGCAGTTACGTGATCTACAATGAGCAGTTCTTC
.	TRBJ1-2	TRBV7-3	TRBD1	CASSLTGGLGYGYTF	TGTGCCAGCAGCTTGACAGGGGGATTGGGCTATGGCTACACCTTC
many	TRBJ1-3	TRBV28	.	CASGYTGNTIYF	TGTGCCAGCGGTTATACTGGAAACACCATATATTTT
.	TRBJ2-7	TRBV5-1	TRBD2	CASRGSGNSYEQYF	TGCGCCAGCAGAGGGAGCGGGAACTCTTACGAGCAGTACTTC
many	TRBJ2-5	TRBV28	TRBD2	CASRLAGGRAIGQETQYF	TGTGCCAGCCGTTTAGCGGGCGGGAGGGCCATCGGGCAAGAGACCCAGTACTTC
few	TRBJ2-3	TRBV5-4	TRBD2	CASSLVAGGTTDTQYF	TGTGCCAGCAGCTTGGTAGCGGGAGGGACCACAGATACGCAGTATTTT
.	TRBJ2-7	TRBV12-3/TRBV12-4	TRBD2	CASRRTGTSGRKDEQYF	TGTGCCAGCAGAAGAACCGGGACTAGCGGGAGGAAGGACGAGCAGTACTTC
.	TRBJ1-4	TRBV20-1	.	CSALAWGREKLFF	TGCAGTGCCCTGGCATGGGGGCGGGAAAAACTGTTTTTT
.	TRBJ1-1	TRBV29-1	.	CSVVGGTQNTEAFF	TGCAGCGTTGTAGGGGGGACACAGAACACTGAAGCTTTCTTT
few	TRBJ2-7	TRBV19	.	CASSISREITYEQYF	TGTGCCAGTAGTATAAGTCGAGAGATCACGTACGAGCAGTACTTC
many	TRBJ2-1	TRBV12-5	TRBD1	CASGSGQGRNEQFF	TGTGCTAGTGGTTCCGGACAGGGTAGAAATGAGCAGTTCTTC
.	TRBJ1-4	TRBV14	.	CASSQDYGEKLFF	TGTGCCAGCAGCCAAGATTATGGAGAAAAACTGTTTTTT
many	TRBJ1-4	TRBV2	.	CASKRDTGNEKLFF	TGTGCCAGCAAGAGGGACACCGGGAATGAAAAACTGTTTTTT
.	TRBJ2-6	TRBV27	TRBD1	CASRVDRGPGANVLTF	TGTGCCAGCAGGGTGGACAGGGGGCCCGGGGCCAACGTCCTGACTTTC
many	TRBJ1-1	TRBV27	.	CASSLRGWNTEAFF	TGTGCCAGCAGTTTAAGAGGCTGGAACACTGAAGCTTTCTTT
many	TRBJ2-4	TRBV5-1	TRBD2	CASSQGLAGNPPSRQYF	TGCGCCAGCAGCCAAGGACTAGCGGGAAACCCTCCCAGCCGTCAGTACTTC
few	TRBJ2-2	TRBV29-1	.	CSVEFLGELFF	TGCAGCGTTGAGTTTCTCGGGGAGCTGTTTTTT
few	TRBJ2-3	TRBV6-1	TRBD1	CASSSPRRTGRTDTQYF	TGTGCCAGCAGCTCCCCTAGAAGGACAGGTCGCACAGATACGCAGTATTTT
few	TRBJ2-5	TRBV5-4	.	CASSLLSEETQYF	TGTGCCAGCAGCTTACTTAGTGAGGAGACCCAGTACTTC
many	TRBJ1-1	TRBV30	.	CAWKDSGGTEAFF	TGTGCCTGGAAGGACTCGGGTGGGACTGAAGCTTTCTTT
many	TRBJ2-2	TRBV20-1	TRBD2	CSARVAGGTGELFF	TGCAGTGCTAGAGTTGCGGGAGGGACCGGGGAGCTGTTTTTT
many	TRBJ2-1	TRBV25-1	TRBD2	CASGLAGYYNEQFF	TGTGCCAGCGGACTAGCGGGGTACTACAATGAGCAGTTCTTC
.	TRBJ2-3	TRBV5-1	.	CASSGNSGQGKDTQYF	TGCGCCAGCAGCGGAAATAGCGGCCAAGGGAAAGATACGCAGTATTTT
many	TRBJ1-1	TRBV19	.	CASSITGGKGIAFF	TGTGCCAGTAGTATAACGGGGGGAAAAGGTATCGCTTTCTTT
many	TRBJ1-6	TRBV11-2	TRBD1	CASSLYGTGDSPLHF	TGTGCCAGCAGCTTATACGGGACAGGGGACTCACCCCTCCACTTT
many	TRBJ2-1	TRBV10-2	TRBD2	CASSLAGPNEQFF	TGCGCCAGCAGCCTAGCGGGCCCCAATGAGCAGTTCTTC
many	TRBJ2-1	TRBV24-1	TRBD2	CATSAGTSGRERMDEQFF	TGTGCCACCAGTGCCGGGACTAGCGGGAGGGAAAGGATGGATGAGCAGTTCTTC
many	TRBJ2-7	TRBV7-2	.	CASGPFSYEQYF	TGTGCCAGCGGACCGTTCTCCTACGAGCAGTACTTC